This T cell receptor (beta chain) was sequenced during a study of Tregs in tolerant kidney transplant recipients. This CDR3 has 13 residues. Sequencing used immunoSEQ multiplex PCR; TCRdb keeps in-frame clones, though not all of them. The sample lists around 98,000 clones, 80% to 95% occurring once. The sample was CD4+ T cells from blood, taken before the transplant. The rearrangement uses TRBV21-1 and TRBJ2-7; the listed D gene, TRBD2, was not tested against the DNA. TRBV21-1 is noted as a pseudogene. The source is a human donor who received a combined kidney and bone marrow transplant. The CDR3 is CASSNRPDSEQYF. The CDR3 DNA follows: TGTGCCAGCAGCAATAGGCCAGACTCCGAGCAGTACTTC.